The 13 T cell receptor beta chains reported below all come from one sample, sequenced in a study of T cell clonality in common variable immunodeficiency. The protocol was immunoSEQ multiplex PCR, while the TCRdb copy is restricted to in-frame clones and leaves out a portion. The sample yields around 45,000 clones, without any singletons. Sequencing was done on a sample of peripheral blood mononuclear cells. Every receptor here comes from a person between 18 and 75 years old in good health.

This clone was seen at least ten times. The read falls 3 residues short of the CDR3 end, and the missing part is taken from the germline J gene. The rearrangement joins TRBV9 to TRBJ1-4; 7 nucleotides align to TRBD1. V was pared by 0 bases and J by 1 base, with 0 bases of the junction left unmatched. CDR1 and CDR2 (germline): SGDLS, YYNGEE. The CDR3 runs 15 residues. The part of the CDR3 DNA that was read is TGTGCCAGCAGCGTAGCAGGGGGAACTAATGAAAAA. Encoded protein: CASSVAGGTNEK. In full, the CDR3 is CASSVAGGTNEKLFF.

In this sample, this clone turned up many times. The read comes to an end 3 residues before the CDR3 does, leaving the germline J gene to fill in the end. The chain links TRBV20-1 to TRBJ2-1; the match to TRBD2 covers 11 bases. Germline V lookup: CDR1 DFQATT, CDR2 SNEGSKA (reference sequence). CDR3 length equals 15 residues. V lost 1 base to trimming and J lost 6 bases; unmatched junction nucleotides: 5. The CDR3 bases that were read are TGCAGTGCTAGAGTGGCTAGCGGGAGGCTCAATGAG. Translating it yields CSARVASGRLNE. The full CDR3 reads CSARVASGRLNEQFF.

This clone has at least ten counts. The sequenced fragment ends 3 residues before the CDR3 boundary, so the rest is inferred from the germline J gene. The chain is built from TRBV9 and TRBJ2-3; 10 nucleotides line up with TRBD2. This CDR3 has 17 amino acids. Germline V gene data show CDR1 as SGDLS and CDR2 as YYNGEE. The part of the CDR3 DNA that was read is TGTGCCAGCAGCGTAGGGGCCCTACTAGCGGGAAGGGATGCG. Translation gives CASSVGALLAGRDA. The complete CDR3 sequence is CASSVGALLAGRDAQYF.

This clone was seen many times. The read ends 3 residues shy of where the CDR3 ends; the end is completed using the germline J gene. The chain has TRBV11-2 and TRBJ2-7; 13 bases map to TRBD2. The CDR3 is made up of 15 amino acids. The germline gives CDR1 SGHAT, CDR2 FQNNGV. The ends lost 7 bases at V and 4 bases at J; junction bases unmatched: 7. The sequenced part of the CDR3 DNA is TGTGCCAGCAACCCACTAGCGGGAGGGACTTACGAG. It codes for CASNPLAGGTYE. The CDR3 as a whole reads CASNPLAGGTYEQYF.

This clone was observed at least ten times. The read ends 3 residues shy of where the CDR3 ends; the end is completed using the germline J gene. This chain links TRBV5-1 with TRBJ2-5; D uncertain. Germline V gene lookup returns CDR1 SGHRS and CDR2 YFSETQ. V gave up 2 bases and J gave up 5 bases, with 10 bases separating them. This CDR3 has 13 amino acids. The part of the CDR3 DNA that was read is TGCGCCAGCAGCTTCCCGGGTACGGAGACC. It is translated as CASSFPGTET. The entire CDR3 protein is CASSFPGTETQYF.

In this sample, this clone turned up many times. The read gets to within 3 residues of the CDR3 end, and the germline J gene fills in the rest. The chain joins TRBV19 to TRBJ1-1; perhaps TRBD1 as D (6 bases). With 7 bases removed from V and 3 bases from J, the gap between germline ends came to 18 bases. Per the germline V gene, CDR1 is LNHDA and CDR2 is SQIVND (reference sequence). The CDR3 covers 15 residues. The sequenced CDR3 bases are TGTGCCAGTATCCCGAGGGGGTACATGGACACTGAA. It specifies CASIPRGYMDTE. The CDR3, in full, reads CASIPRGYMDTEAFF.

The sample holds many counts of this clone. The read falls 3 residues short of the CDR3 end, and the missing part is taken from the germline J gene. V is TRBV19 and J is TRBJ2-1; the D gene is possibly TRBD2 (6 bases). CDR3 length equals 18 residues. V was trimmed by 1 base and J by 0 bases, leaving 16 bases between them. Germline V gene data show CDR1 as LNHDA and CDR2 as SQIVND (reference sequence). CDR3 region: CASSIAPIATSSYNEQFF. Partial CDR3 DNA: TGTGCCAGTAGTATAGCCCCCATAGCGACTAGCTCCTACAATGAG.

There are many counts of this clone. The sequenced fragment ends 3 residues before the CDR3 boundary, so the rest is inferred from the germline J gene. The genes are TRBV6-1 and TRBJ1-1; D possibly corresponds to TRBD1 (5 bases). The CDR3 is 13 amino acids. V was clipped by 3 bases and J by 5 bases, with 10 bases between them. Germline values: CDR1 MNHNS, CDR2 SASEGT. The CDR3 sequence is CASSDQGRTEAFF. The CDR3 DNA, read in part, is TGTGCCAGCAGTGATCAGGGAAGGACTGAA.

This clone was seen ten or more times. The missing CDR3 end, 3 residues past where the read stops, is filled in from the germline J gene. This rearrangement joins TRBV20-1 to TRBJ2-3; no definite D call. This CDR3 is 13 amino acids long. The germline gives CDR1 DFQATT, CDR2 SNEGSKA (reference sequence). The sequenced CDR3 bases are TGCAGTGCTAGGTCGCATAGCAATCAGCCG. It translates to CSARSHSNQP. The full CDR3 is CSARSHSNQPQYF.

This clone was recorded at least ten times. The CDR3 end lies 3 residues beyond the end of the read and is filled in from the germline J gene. The J gene is TRBJ2-5, the V gene TRBV10-3; TRBD1 is a possible D gene (6 bases). The CDR3 extends over 12 amino acids. Germline CDR1 reads ENHRY; CDR2 reads SYGVKD. V gave up 0 bases and J gave up 7 bases, with 6 bases separating them. The CDR3 region is CAISESGATQYF. CDR3 DNA (partial): TGTGCCATCAGTGAGTCGGGGGCGACC.

This clone showed up many times. From the germline J gene comes the end of the CDR3, since the read stops 3 residues before it. V is TRBV20-1 and J is TRBJ2-3; 7 nucleotides align to TRBD2. There are 15 residues in the CDR3. The ends lost 3 bases at V and 0 bases at J; junction bases unmatched: 6. In germline, CDR1 is DFQATT, CDR2 SNEGSKA (reference sequence). The CDR3 bases that were read are TGCAGTGCTAGGCCTTGGGGGGGGAGCACAGATACG. This gives the protein CSARPWGGSTDT. The entire CDR3 protein reads CSARPWGGSTDTQYF.

This clone was picked up a small number of times. The read gets to within 3 residues of the CDR3 end, and the germline J gene fills in the rest. V gene TRBV5-1 combines with J gene TRBJ2-3; perhaps TRBD1 as D (6 bases). CDR3 size: 16 residues. Germline values: CDR1 SGHRS, CDR2 YFSETQ. This CDR3 reads CASSLGQGGGQETQYF. The DNA read from the CDR3 is TGCGCCAGCAGCTTGGGCCAAGGGGGTGGGCAAGAGACG. The full variable domain, in which reference TRBV5-1 and TRBJ2-3 provide the parts outside the CDR3, is KAGVTQTPRYLIKTRGQQVTLSCSPISGHRSVSWYQQTPGQGLQFLFEYFSETQRNKGNFPGRFSGRQFSNSRSEMNVSTLELGDSALYLCASSLGQGGGQETQYFGPGTRLTVL.

This clone was counted ten times or more. The read finishes 3 residues shy of the CDR3 end, and the germline J gene is used to complete it. The chain has TRBV6-2 or TRBV6-3 and TRBJ2-1; 12 nucleotides agree with TRBD2. Germline CDR1 and CDR2: MNHEY and SVGEGT. CDR3 size: 15 residues. V shed 5 bases, J shed 8 bases, and the junction held 7 bases outside the gene matches. CDR3 DNA, as far as it was read: TGTGCCAGCAGTCCCCCTAGCGGGGGGGCTTATGAG. Translating gives CASSPPSGGAYE. The full CDR3 reads CASSPPSGGAYEQFF.